Listed below are T cell receptor beta chains from one sample, sequenced in a study of OX40 agonist ivuxolimab in advanced cancers. The table came from immunoSEQ multiplex PCR; TCRdb's copy has only in-frame clones and leaves some out. Of 57,000 or so clones listed, roughly 86% are singletons. The source material was CD4+ or CD8+ T cells sorted from blood, sampled in a trial of the OX40 agonist ivuxolimab. The receptors originated from an adult with an advanced solid tumor such as melanoma, head and neck, liver or kidney cancer. CDR3s include the opening cysteine and the closing phenylalanine or tryptophan. A D gene is named only where the DNA matches it firmly.

D	length	J	V	DNA	CDR3
TRBD1	15	TRBJ1-2	TRBV5-1	TGCGCCAGCACCTCACTAAGTAAGGGGGCTGAGGTCTACACCTTC	CASTSLSKGAEVYTF
NA	15	TRBJ2-3	TRBV11-3	TGTGCCAGCAGCTTAGGGCAGAGAAGGACAGATACGCAGTATTTT	CASSLGQRRTDTQYF
NA	15	TRBJ1-5	TRBV6-9	TGTGCCAGCAGTGACGACACTCTACCCCATCAGCCCCAGCATTTT	CASSDDTLPHQPQHF
NA	17	TRBJ2-6	TRBV15	TGTGCCACCAGCAGAGCTTCAGTGGGCGTTGGGGCCAACGTCCTGACTTTC	CATSRASVGVGANVLTF
TRBD1	16	TRBJ2-5	TRBV7-8	TGTGCCAGCAGTCAAACCACAGGGGATATAGGAGAGACCCAGTACTTC	CASSQTTGDIGETQYF
NA	14	TRBJ2-7	TRBV14	TGTGCCAGCAGCCAAGTCGGGGGCTTCTACGAGCAGTACTTC	CASSQVGGFYEQYF
TRBD1	13	TRBJ2-3	TRBV7-9	TGTGCCAGCAGCATAAGGGGGCAAGATACGCAGTATTTT	CASSIRGQDTQYF
NA	18	TRBJ1-5	TRBV9	TGTGCCAGCAGCGTAGAATCTCTGGACGGGTATAGCAATCAGCCCCAGCATTTT	CASSVESLDGYSNQPQHF
NA	15	TRBJ1-1	TRBV5-1	TGCGCCAGCAGCTCTGGTGGGACAACGGACACTGAAGCTTTCTTT	CASSSGGTTDTEAFF
NA	12	TRBJ2-7	TRBV2	TGTGCCAGCACCCCAGACTCCTACGAGCAGTACTTC	CASTPDSYEQYF
NA	15	TRBJ1-5	TRBV6-6	TGTGCCAGCAGTTACGGGGGAGGGGACGGTCAGCCCCAGCATTTT	CASSYGGGDGQPQHF
NA	14	TRBJ2-7	TRBV27	TGTGCCAGCAGTTTACGGGGTGTGGTCTACGAGCAGTACTTC	CASSLRGVVYEQYF
NA	16	TRBJ1-6	TRBV6-1	TGTGCCAGCAGTGAAGCGGTCCGGGGCACGGGGACACCCCTCCACTTT	CASSEAVRGTGTPLHF
NA	14	TRBJ2-7	TRBV5-4	TGTGCCAGCAGCTCCCCGGGACGGCCCTACGAGCAGTACTTC	CASSSPGRPYEQYF
NA	13	TRBJ2-7	TRBV7-2	TGTGCCAGCAGCTTAACGGGGACCGACGAGCAGTACTTC	CASSLTGTDEQYF
NA	15	TRBJ1-4	TRBV19	TGTGCCAGTAGTATAACCGTGGGGTATAATGAAAAACTGTTTTTT	CASSITVGYNEKLFF
NA	13	TRBJ1-4	TRBV28	TGTGCCAGCAGTTTTCGGGGTGGTGAAAAACTGTTTTTT	CASSFRGGEKLFF
NA	12	TRBJ2-7	TRBV7-9	TGTGCCAGCAGCTTGAACATTTACGAGCAGTACTTC	CASSLNIYEQYF
NA	14	TRBJ2-2	TRBV30	TGTGCCTGGAGTCTACGACGGCACACCGGGGAGCTGTTTTTT	CAWSLRRHTGELFF
NA	11	TRBJ1-2	TRBV28	TGTGCCAGTGGACTGCTCTATGGCTACACCTTC	CASGLLYGYTF
NA	14	TRBJ2-7	TRBV18	TGTGCCAGCTCACAGGGGGCGGGAACCTACGAGCAGTACTTC	CASSQGAGTYEQYF
NA	15	TRBJ1-4	TRBV4-3	TGCGCCAGCAGCCAACGGCAAGCAACTAATGAAAAACTGTTTTTT	CASSQRQATNEKLFF